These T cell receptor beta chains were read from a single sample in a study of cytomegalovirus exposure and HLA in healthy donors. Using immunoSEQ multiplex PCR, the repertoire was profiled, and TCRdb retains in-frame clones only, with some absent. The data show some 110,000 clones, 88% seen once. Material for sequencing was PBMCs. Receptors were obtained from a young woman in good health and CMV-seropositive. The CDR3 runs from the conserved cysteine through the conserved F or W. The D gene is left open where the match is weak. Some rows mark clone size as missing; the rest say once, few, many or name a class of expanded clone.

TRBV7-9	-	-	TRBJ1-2	CASSPPSHNYGYTF	TGTGCCAGCTCCCCCCCCAGTCATAACTATGGCTACACCTTC
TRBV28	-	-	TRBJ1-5	CASSLSGSGQPQHF	TGTGCCAGCAGTTTATCGGGGAGCGGTCAGCCCCAGCATTTT
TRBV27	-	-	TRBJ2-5	CASSFPGSQETQYF	TGTGCCAGCAGTTTCCCGGGGAGCCAAGAGACCCAGTACTTC
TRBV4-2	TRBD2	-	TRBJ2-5	CASSQDGASGGVTQYF	TGTGCCAGCAGCCAAGATGGGGCCAGCGGGGGCGTGACCCAGTACTTC
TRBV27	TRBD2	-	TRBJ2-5	CASSLLASGALTETQYF	TGTGCCAGCAGTTTACTGGCTAGCGGGGCCCTGACGGAGACCCAGTACTTC
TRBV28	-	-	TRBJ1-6	CASGSQAGSYNSPLHF	TGTGCCAGCGGGTCCCAGGCGGGCTCCTATAATTCACCCCTCCACTTT
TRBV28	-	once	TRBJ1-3	CASRQGKPGNTIYF	TGTGCCAGCAGACAGGGAAAACCTGGGAACACCATATATTTT
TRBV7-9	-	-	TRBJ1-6	CASTASGRRNSPLHF	TGTGCCAGCACCGCGTCCGGCAGGCGAAATTCACCCCTCCACTTT
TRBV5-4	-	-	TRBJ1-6	CASSGKGQPNSPLHF	TGTGCCAGCAGCGGGAAGGGACAACCAAATTCACCCCTCCACTTT
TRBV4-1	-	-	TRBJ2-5	CASSRRGETQYF	TGCGCCAGCAGCCGCCGGGGGGAGACCCAGTACTTC
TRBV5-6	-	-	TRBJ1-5	CASSVQDQPQHF	TGTGCCAGCAGCGTCCAGGATCAGCCCCAGCATTTT
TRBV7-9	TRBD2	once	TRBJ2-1	CASSFSSGVEQFF	TGTGCCAGCAGCTTTTCTAGCGGGGTTGAGCAGTTCTTC
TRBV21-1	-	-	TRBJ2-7	CASSKVLLPPGHYYEQYF	TGTGCCAGCAGCAAGGTCTTACTACCACCCGGACATTACTACGAGCAGTACTTC
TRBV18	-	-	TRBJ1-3	CASSPRDGAGNTIYF	TGTGCCAGCTCACCGAGGGATGGGGCTGGAAACACCATATATTTT
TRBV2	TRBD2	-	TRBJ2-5	CASLGGAQETQYF	TGTGCCAGCCTCGGGGGGGCCCAAGAGACCCAGTACTTC
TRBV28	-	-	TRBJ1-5	CASSFPTGVQPQHF	TGTGCCAGCAGTTTCCCCACAGGAGTTCAGCCCCAGCATTTT
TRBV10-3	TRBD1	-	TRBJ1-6	CAIRDGTGILMDNSPLHF	TGTGCCATCAGAGACGGGACAGGGATCCTGATGGATAATTCACCCCTCCACTTT
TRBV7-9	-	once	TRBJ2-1	CASSSLIREVGSYNEQFF	TGTGCCAGCAGCTCCCTCATCAGGGAAGTGGGCTCCTACAATGAGCAGTTCTTC
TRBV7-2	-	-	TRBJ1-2	CASSVIAGYTF	TGTGCCAGCAGCGTCATAGCTGGCTACACCTTC
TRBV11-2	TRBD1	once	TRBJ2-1	CASSPARGQGVNNEQFF	TGTGCCAGCAGCCCCGCGAGGGGACAGGGAGTCAACAATGAGCAGTTCTTC
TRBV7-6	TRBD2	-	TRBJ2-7	CASSTLAGGSYEQYF	TGTGCCAGCAGCACGCTAGCGGGGGGCTCCTACGAGCAGTACTTC
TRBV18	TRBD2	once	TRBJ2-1	CASSVSGGEANEQFF	TGTGCCAGCTCGGTTAGCGGGGGGGAAGCCAATGAGCAGTTCTTC
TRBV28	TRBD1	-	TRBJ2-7	CASSTRDRGAYEQYF	TGTGCCAGCAGTACTCGGGACAGGGGGGCCTACGAGCAGTACTTC
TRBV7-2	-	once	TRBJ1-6	CASSLVGTNNSPLHF	TGTGCCAGCAGCTTAGTTGGGACAAATAATTCACCCCTCCACTTT
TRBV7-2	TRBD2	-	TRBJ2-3	CASSSTSGGAVDTQYF	TGTGCCAGCAGCTCGACTAGCGGGGGGGCGGTAGATACGCAGTATTTT
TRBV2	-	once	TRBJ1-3	CASGRTDSGNTIYF	TGTGCCAGCGGCCGGACTGACTCTGGAAACACCATATATTTT
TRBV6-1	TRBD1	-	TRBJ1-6	CASRTGANSPLHF	TGTGCCAGCAGGACAGGGGCAAATTCACCCCTCCACTTT
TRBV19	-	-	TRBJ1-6	CASSIAGSYNSPLHF	TGTGCCAGTAGTATCGCGGGCTCCTATAATTCACCCCTCCACTTT
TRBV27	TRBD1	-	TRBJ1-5	CASSLTGGGNQPQHF	TGTGCCAGCAGTTTAACAGGGGGCGGCAATCAGCCCCAGCATTTT
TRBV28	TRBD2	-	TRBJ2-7	CASRPIGTSYEQYF	TGTGCCAGCAGGCCTATAGGGACTAGTTACGAGCAGTACTTC
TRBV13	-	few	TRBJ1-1	CASSLERGRALKPEAFF	TGTGCCAGCAGCTTAGAGCGGGGCCGGGCCCTTAAACCTGAAGCTTTCTTT
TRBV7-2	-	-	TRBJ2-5	CASSASHQETQYF	TGTGCCAGCAGCGCGAGTCACCAAGAGACCCAGTACTTC
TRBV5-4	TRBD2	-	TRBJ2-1	CASSASRGGTHEQFF	TGTGCCAGCAGCGCCTCTCGCGGGGGTACGCATGAGCAGTTCTTC
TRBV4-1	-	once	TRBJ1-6	CASSQIDTAYNSPLHF	TGCGCCAGCAGCCAGATCGACACGGCCTATAATTCACCCCTCCACTTT
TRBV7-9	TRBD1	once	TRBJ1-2	CASSLPPTGVAVYGYTF	TGTGCCAGCAGCTTACCCCCTACAGGGGTTGCTGTCTATGGCTACACCTTC
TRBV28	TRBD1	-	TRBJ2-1	CASRAGGRAYNEQFF	TGTGCCAGCAGGGCAGGGGGAAGGGCCTACAATGAGCAGTTCTTC
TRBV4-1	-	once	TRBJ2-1	CASSQDHGSEQFF	TGCGCCAGCAGCCAAGATCACGGGAGTGAGCAGTTCTTC
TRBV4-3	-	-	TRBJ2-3	CASSQSEGWDTQYF	TGCGCCAGCAGCCAATCGGAGGGGTGGGATACGCAGTATTTT
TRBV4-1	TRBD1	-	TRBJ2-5	CASSQGAGGETQYF	TGCGCCAGCAGCCAAGGGGCAGGGGGAGAGACCCAGTACTTC
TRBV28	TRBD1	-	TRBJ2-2	CASSFRGTNTGELFF	TGTGCCAGCAGTTTCAGGGGGACGAACACCGGGGAGCTGTTTTTT
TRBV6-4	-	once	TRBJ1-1	CASRLDQGQNTEAFF	TGTGCCAGCCGACTCGACCAGGGTCAGAACACTGAAGCTTTCTTT
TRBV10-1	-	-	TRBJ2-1	CASSVRRGPGDEQFF	TGCGCCAGCAGTGTAAGAAGAGGTCCCGGGGATGAGCAGTTCTTC
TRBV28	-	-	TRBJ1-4	CASSPRREKLFF	TGTGCCAGCAGTCCCAGGCGTGAAAAACTGTTTTTT
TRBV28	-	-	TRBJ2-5	CASSSLQETQYF	TGTGCCAGCAGTTCACTCCAAGAGACCCAGTACTTC
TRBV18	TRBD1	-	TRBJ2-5	CATGQGDQETQYF	TGTGCCACCGGACAGGGTGACCAAGAGACCCAGTACTTC
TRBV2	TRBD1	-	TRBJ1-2	CASSPTWTGSFLGVGYTF	TGTGCCAGCAGCCCTACATGGACAGGGAGCTTTTTGGGAGTCGGCTACACCTTC
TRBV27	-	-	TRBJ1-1	CASSSLMNTEAFF	TGTGCCAGCAGTTCCCTAATGAACACTGAAGCTTTCTTT
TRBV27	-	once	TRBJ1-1	CASSLSAGVSEAFF	TGTGCCAGCAGTTTATCTGCAGGGGTCTCTGAAGCTTTCTTT
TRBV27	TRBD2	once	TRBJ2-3	CASSPHSGVTDTQYF	TGTGCCAGCAGTCCCCACAGCGGGGTCACAGATACGCAGTATTTT
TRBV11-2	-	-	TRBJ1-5	CASSLVHGWNYSNQPQHF	TGTGCCAGCAGCTTAGTGCACGGGTGGAACTATAGCAATCAGCCCCAGCATTTT
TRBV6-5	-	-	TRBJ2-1	CASRSGTHNEQFF	TGTGCCAGCAGGTCCGGGACTCACAATGAGCAGTTCTTC